This T cell receptor (beta chain) was sequenced during a study of radiation and T cells in renal cell carcinoma. Notes on the study in general: Top tumor clonotypes rose in blood 2 weeks post-radiation, then contracted. No pretreatment tumor biopsies were available for baseline clonotypes.

This CDR3 comprises 13 residues. CDR1 MNHEY and CDR2 SMNVEV come from the germline V gene (reference sequence). V was pared by 3 bases and J by 5 bases, with 1 base of the junction left unmatched. The time point was: baseline pretreatment blood. Specified treatment: 15 Gy SBRT to primary tumor, nephrectomy 4 weeks later. Here immunoSEQ multiplex PCR was the method, and the copy in TCRdb shows in-frame clones only, minus some. In the table there are about 140,000 clones, around four fifths of which are singletons. This clone has just a few counts. The antigen is unknown. The origin of this receptor is a woman between 50 and 59 years old with renal cell carcinoma. The material was blood, obtained from a patient whose treatment included radiotherapy and nephrectomy. The chain has TRBV27 and TRBJ2-1; 7 bases fit TRBD2. The CDR3 protein is CASSFSGNNEQFF. CDR3 sequence (DNA): TGTGCCAGCAGTTTCAGCGGGAACAATGAGCAGTTCTTC.